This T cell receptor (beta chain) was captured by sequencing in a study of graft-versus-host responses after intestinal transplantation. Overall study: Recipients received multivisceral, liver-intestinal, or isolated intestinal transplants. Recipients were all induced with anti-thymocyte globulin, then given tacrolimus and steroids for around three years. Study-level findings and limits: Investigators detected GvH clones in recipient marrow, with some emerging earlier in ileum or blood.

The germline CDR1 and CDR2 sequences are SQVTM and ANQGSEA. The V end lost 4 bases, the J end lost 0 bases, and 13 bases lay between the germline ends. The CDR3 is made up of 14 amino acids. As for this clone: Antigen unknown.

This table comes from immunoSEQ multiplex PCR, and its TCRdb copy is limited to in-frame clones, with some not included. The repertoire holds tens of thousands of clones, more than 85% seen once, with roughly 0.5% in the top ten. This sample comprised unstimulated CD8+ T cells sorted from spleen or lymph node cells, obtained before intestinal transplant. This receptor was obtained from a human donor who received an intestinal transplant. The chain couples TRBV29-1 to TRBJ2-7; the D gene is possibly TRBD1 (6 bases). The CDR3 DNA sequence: TGCAGCGTTGCTGGGGGACATAGCTCCTACGAGCAGTACTTC. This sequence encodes CSVAGGHSSYEQYF.